This T cell receptor (beta chain) came from a study of cytomegalovirus exposure and HLA in healthy donors. Regarding the study as a whole: Most TCR sequences showed up rarely, but some public TCRs showed up in many donors.

The PCR contained 60 Vbeta and 13 Jbeta primers. The protocol was immunoSEQ multiplex PCR, while the TCRdb copy is restricted to in-frame clones and leaves out a portion. The sample lists some 150,000 clones; roughly four fifths were seen once. Note on this clone: The target antigen is unknown.

The sequencing input was PBMCs. This TCR derives from a woman between 50 and 59 years old in good health and CMV-seropositive.

CDR3 amino acids: CASSGLAGVGTGELFF. In nucleotides, the CDR3 is TGTGCCAGCAGTGGTCTAGCGGGAGTTGGAACCGGGGAGCTGTTTTTT. The chain uses TRBV6-1 and TRBJ2-2, with 10 bases fitting TRBD2. The CDR3 sequence is 16 residues long. Germline-derived CDR1 and CDR2 are MNHNS and SASEGT. The V gene end was trimmed by 4 bases and the J gene end by 5 bases; junction bases not matched to a gene: 7.